Below are 8 T cell receptor beta chains sequenced from a single sample in a study of cytomegalovirus exposure and HLA in healthy donors (dated 2017 in TCRdb). Library preparation was by the immunoSEQ multiplex PCR assay. For the multiplex PCR, a mixture combining 60 forward primers for TCR Vbeta segments and 13 reverse primers for TCR Jbeta segments was used. TCRdb retrieved this table from immuneACCESS and kept in-frame rearrangements only. Not all clones are present; in checked studies, unresolved V genes account for under half, and no reason is known for the remainder. This sample is represented by approximately 130,000 clones; 60% to 80% of them were singletons. The ten largest clones capture around 1% of the sample. Sequences were obtained from PBMCs. The receptors derive from a male donor in good health and CMV-seronegative.

This clone has more than one count but fewer than ten. The rearrangement joins TRBV6-4 to TRBJ2-1, with 10 bases identical to TRBD2. With V trimmed by 2 bases and J by 6 bases, 7 bases remained unmatched. The CDR3 totals 16 residues. Germline V gene sequence: CDR1 MRHNA, CDR2 SNTAGT. For the CDR3, the DNA is TGTGCCAGCAGTGACGAAGCGGGGGGGCCGAGCAATGAGCAGTTCTTC. Amino acid sequence: CASSDEAGGPSNEQFF.

The chain links TRBV9 to TRBJ1-2, with TRBD1 identical over 9 bases. V shed 3 bases and J 6 bases; nucleotides not matched to a gene: 6. This CDR3 comprises 14 residues. CDR1 SGDLS and CDR2 YYNGEE come from the germline V gene. The CDR3 here is CASSATGGGNGYTF. DNA for the CDR3: TGTGCCAGCAGCGCCACAGGGGGCGGAAATGGCTACACCTTC.

The J gene is TRBJ1-3, the V gene TRBV19; possibly TRBD1 for D (6 bases). Germline CDR1 is LNHDA and CDR2 is SQIVND (reference sequence). The CDR3 is 17 residues long. The V end was cut by 5 bases, the J end by 4 bases, with 21 bases between. The CDR3 nucleotides read TGTGCCAGTAGTGTCACAGGGCGTGAAGGATCCGGAAACACCATATATTTT. Translating gives CASSVTGREGSGNTIYF.

The CDR3 spells CASSPTGGLGHEQYF. The DNA for the CDR3 is TGTGCCAGCAGCCCAACAGGGGGTCTCGGGCACGAGCAGTACTTC. The chain recombines TRBV5-4 with TRBJ2-7; 8 bases fit TRBD1. Trimming cost V 4 bases and J 5 bases; bases outside gene matches: 11. The CDR3 consists of 15 residues. Germline values: CDR1 SGHNT, CDR2 YYREEE (reference sequence).

The genes are TRBV18 and TRBJ2-7, with 7 positions matching TRBD2. V was pared by 5 bases and J by 5 bases, with 0 bases of the junction left unmatched. Germline CDR1 reads KGHSH; CDR2 reads LQKENI. The CDR3 length is 11 residues. The CDR3 here is CASSGGDEQYF. The CDR3 nucleotides are TGTGCCAGCTCAGGGGGGGACGAGCAGTACTTC.

The gene calls are TRBV16 and TRBJ2-7, with 7 bases that match TRBD1. From germline, CDR1 is KGHSY and CDR2 FQNENV. This CDR3 region has 14 residues. V gave up 2 bases and J gave up 2 bases; unmatched junction bases: 3. CDR3: CASSQPGQAYEQYF. In DNA form, the CDR3 reads TGTGCCAGCAGCCAACCCGGACAGGCCTACGAGCAGTACTTC.

The V call is TRBV19, the J call TRBJ2-5; 7 nucleotides align to TRBD1. V shed 6 bases and J 5 bases; nucleotides not matched to a gene: 6. Germline values: CDR1 LNHDA, CDR2 SQIVND (reference sequence). The CDR3 loop spans 13 amino acids. For the CDR3, the DNA is TGTGCCAGTAGCGTCCCCAGGGGGGAGACCCAGTACTTC. This translates into CASSVPRGETQYF.

The chain joins TRBV27 to TRBJ1-1; D is ambiguous. Germline assignment: CDR1 MNHEY and CDR2 SMNVEV (reference sequence). The CDR3 covers 15 residues. V dropped 3 bases and J dropped 1 base, with 12 bases sitting between them. The DNA of the CDR3 is TGTGCCAGCAGTTTCGGTATAGAGAAGAACACTGAAGCTTTCTTT. Translating it yields CASSFGIEKNTEAFF.